A selection of T cell receptor beta chains follows, all from one sample in a study of T cells in Graves' hyperthyroidism and ophthalmopathy. TCRdb ran MiXCR on the multiplex PCR reads and lists one entry per CDR3 protein. The table includes 600,000 or so distinct CDR3 sequences, around 15% detected once. The sample was blood. These TCRs come from a woman younger than 45 with Graves' hyperthyroidism. Both conserved end residues are part of each CDR3. Where a row states a size, it is once, few, many or the class of an expanded clone; other rows omit it.

v_call	clone_size	j_call	cdr3_aa
TRBV12-3/TRBV12-4	few	TRBJ2-1	CASSSDNSYNEQFF
TRBV2	many	TRBJ1-4	CASSRQGRAATNEKLFF
TRBV9	.	TRBJ2-2	CASSVATDGNTGELFF
TRBV20-1	few	TRBJ2-4	CSVKGSHIQYF
TRBV6-1	.	TRBJ1-1	CASNNKGNTEAFF
TRBV7-3	many	TRBJ2-1	CASSLSGRAIEQFF
TRBV5-6	few	TRBJ1-1	CASSLWTLGTEAFF
TRBV20-1	many	TRBJ1-5	CSTQGRGQPQHF
TRBV7-2	.	TRBJ1-1	CASSLAVAGGGAFF
TRBV20-1	many	TRBJ2-3	CSARGEGQGAMNTQYF
TRBV2	many	TRBJ2-2	CASRSEGTWAGELFF
TRBV6-2/TRBV6-3	.	TRBJ2-6	CASTYTGAGANVLTF
TRBV12-3/TRBV12-4	many	TRBJ2-5	CASSFSSSGIDETQYF
TRBV20-1	many	TRBJ2-1	CSARDPYNEQFF
TRBV6-6	many	TRBJ2-7	CASSYGLAGVPTYEQYF
TRBV2	many	TRBJ2-3	CASRYRSNSDTQYF
TRBV11-2	.	TRBJ1-1	CARSLDLSREAFF
TRBV6-5	many	TRBJ2-7	CASSYHASATYEQYF
TRBV18	many	TRBJ2-1	CASSPTGTGDQFF
TRBV27	many	TRBJ2-7	CASSLSGIMRSYEQYF
TRBV20-1	few	TRBJ1-6	CSARERQGNSPLHF
TRBV20-1	many	TRBJ2-7	CSARDSLTYEQYF
TRBV7-2	many	TRBJ2-1	CASSLASSDEQFF
TRBV18	once	TRBJ1-1	CAGSSGQNTEAFF
TRBV20-1	.	TRBJ2-3	CSANPSTDTQYF
TRBV11-2	many	TRBJ2-1	CASSLEGQGDNEQFF
TRBV12-3/TRBV12-4	.	TRBJ2-5	CASSSGRDRGPETQYF
TRBV29-1	.	TRBJ2-1	CSVDGTSPSYNEQFF
TRBV2	.	TRBJ2-7	CASSPGFSGRNEQYF
TRBV30	many	TRBJ2-5	CAWSVGQESETQYF
TRBV5-5	few	TRBJ2-2	CASSLVAGPTGELFF
TRBV30	many	TRBJ1-3	CAWSPNRNTIYF
TRBV7-9	.	TRBJ1-2	CASSLVRGGYTF
TRBV30	many	TRBJ2-7	CAWKGAGSSYEQYF
TRBV2	few	TRBJ2-3	CASSGEPGLAYDTQYF
TRBV30	many	TRBJ2-2	CAWSLNINTGELFF